Listed here is a single T cell receptor (beta chain). At one of its ends the junction is not consistent with the germline gene, which may arise from a read error. 5'RACE generated cDNA with 10-nucleotide random UMIs. TCRdb fed the 5' RACE reads into MiXCR, producing one record per CDR3 protein. Altogether some 20,000 distinct CDR3 sequences are present, 11% to 15% being singletons, with the ten largest covering about 7.2%. These data are taken from a study of neurological immune-mediated disorders. The CDR3 is made up of 15 amino acids. Germline CDR1 and CDR2: SGHRS and YFSETQ. The sorted libraries started from around 1 million CD4+ or CD8+ T cells.

Sequenced sample: CD4+ T cells from blood. This receptor was identified in an older woman with HTLV-1-associated myelopathy (HAM/TSP). The V call is TRBV5-1, the J call TRBJ1-1, with D possibly being TRBD1 (5 bases). DNA of the CDR3: TGCGCCGGCAGCTCTGGTGGGGGAGTTGGAACTGAAGCTTTCTTT. This gives the protein CAGSSGGGVGTEAFF.